A single count supports the clone carrying this T cell receptor (beta chain). Its antigen is currently unknown. One end of the junction fails to match germline, which may point to a read error. The time point is: blood 2 weeks post-SBRT. Treatment here: 15 Gy SBRT to primary tumor, nephrectomy 4 weeks later. The data originate from a study of radiation and T cells in renal cell carcinoma. Overall study context: Nephrectomy followed 15 Gy stereotactic body radiation by 4 weeks.

Regarding the study as a whole: From baseline, blood top tumor clonotypes peaked at 2 weeks post-radiation.

TCRdb's table, derived via immunoSEQ multiplex PCR, lists solely in-frame clones and lacks some. The table has fewer than 150,000 clones, around 89% seen once. The sample consisted of blood, taken from a patient whose treatment included radiotherapy and nephrectomy. The sequence derives from a woman aged 70-85 years with renal cell carcinoma.

The CDR3, as DNA: TGTGCCAGCGCCCCCGGGACATCCTCCAATGAGCAGTTCTTC. It codes for CASAPGTSSNEQFF. The chain employs TRBV2 and TRBJ2-1; D may be TRBD1 (6 bases). Germline loops: CDR1 SNHLY, CDR2 FYNNEI. The CDR3 is 14 amino acids.